This TCR beta chain comes out of a study of T cells in Graves' hyperthyroidism and ophthalmopathy. The CDR3 runs to 15 residues. Germline CDR1 is GTSNPN and CDR2 is SVGIG (reference sequence). After removal of 2 bases from V and 8 bases from J, the junction contained 8 bases not matched to a gene. TCR beta CDR3 regions were amplified from RNA. HTBI primers drove first-round RT-PCR of the TCR CDR3. TCRdb analysed the multiplex PCR reads with MiXCR anew, one entry per CDR3 protein. The table records hundreds of thousands of distinct CDR3 sequences, 15% to 20% of them present only once. This clonotype turned up a few times.

The sample consisted of blood. The origin of this receptor is a woman between 55 and 75 years old with Graves' ophthalmopathy. V gene TRBV30 combines with J gene TRBJ1-3, with TRBD1 matching over 11 bases. CDR3 sequence: CAWSQGQGASDTIYF. CDR3 coding DNA: TGTGCCTGGAGTCAAGGACAGGGGGCATCGGACACCATATATTTT. The variable domain in full, with the rest retrieved from reference TRBV30 and TRBJ1-3, is SQTIHQWPATLVQPVGSPLSLECTVEGTSNPNLYWYRQAAGRGLQLLFYSVGIGQISSEVPQNLSASRPQDRQFILSSKKLLLSDSGFYLCAWSQGQGASDTIYFGEGSWLTVV.